This T cell receptor beta chain was sequenced for a study of blood T cell repertoires in COVID-19. Assay used: immunoSEQ multiplex PCR; TCRdb lists only in-frame clones, some missing. The data show 150,000 or so clones, 75% to 90% seen once. Participant-given clinical history determined each cohort assignment. Per germline, CDR1 SGDLS and CDR2 YYNGEE. Trimming took 2 bases from V and 3 from J, leaving 8 bases between them. This CDR3 is 13 amino acids long. The gene calls are TRBV9 and TRBJ1-1; the D is unclear. The receptor comes from a woman between 35 and 50 years old who had been exposed to COVID-19. The specimen was PBMCs or T cells enriched from blood (not recorded which). The CDR3 loop is CASSVAADTEAFF. CDR3 bases: TGTGCCAGCAGCGTCGCCGCAGACACTGAAGCTTTCTTT.